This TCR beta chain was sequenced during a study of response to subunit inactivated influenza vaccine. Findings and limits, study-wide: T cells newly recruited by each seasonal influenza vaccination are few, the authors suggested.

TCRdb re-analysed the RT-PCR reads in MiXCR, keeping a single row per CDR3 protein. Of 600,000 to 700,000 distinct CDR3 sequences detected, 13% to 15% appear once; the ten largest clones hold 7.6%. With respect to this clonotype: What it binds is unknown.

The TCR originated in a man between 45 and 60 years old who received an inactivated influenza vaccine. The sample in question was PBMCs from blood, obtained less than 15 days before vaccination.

The CDR3 nucleotides are TGTGCCAGCAGCTTTAGGGTGGCGGACTATGGCTACACCTTC. Translation gives CASSFRVADYGYTF. V gene TRBV5-6 combines with J gene TRBJ1-2; D not resolved. The CDR3 is 14 residues long. V gave up 2 bases and J gave up 3 bases, with 11 bases separating them. Per germline, CDR1 SGHDT and CDR2 YYEEEE.